These 23 T cell receptor beta chains originate from one sample sequenced in a study. TCRdb re-derived calls from the 5' RACE reads in MiXCR, one entry per CDR3 protein. The sample includes 200 to 250 distinct CDR3 sequences, approximately 94% seen only once; the top ten take roughly an eighth. Sequenced sample: memory CD4+ T cells sorted from blood. Subset indicated: memory CD4+ T cells, CD4+CD45RO+CD25-. The receptors were sampled from a female donor with breast cancer.

A remark on this clonotype: The library was designed around alpha chains, so this beta chain is a stray read whose abundance carries little weight. The chain is built from TRBV30 and TRBJ2-7; 7 bases fit TRBD2. CDR1 is GTSNPN, CDR2 SVGIG, per germline (reference sequence). Losses at the gene ends were 6 bases for V and 7 bases for J; bases not matched to a gene: 15. The CDR3 runs 14 residues. The CDR3 here is CACRAWGRAWEQYF. The CDR3 bases are TGTGCCTGTCGCGCTTGGGGGAGGGCCTGGGAGCAGTACTTC.

A word on this clonotype: As an off-target read in a library built for alpha chains, this beta chain has a frequency of little significance. The chain joins TRBV7-3 to TRBJ2-3, with unresolved D. The V gene's germline CDR1 is SGHTA and CDR2 FQGTGA. The CDR3 has 14 amino acids. Trimming pared 2 bases from V and 4 bases from J, leaving 10 bases between. The CDR3 sequence is CASSLSRIADTQYF. The CDR3 coding sequence is TGTGCCAGCAGCTTATCTAGGATCGCAGATACGCAGTATTTT.

In the case of this clonotype: The library was built for alpha chains, so this beta chain is an off-target read and its size means little. The chain employs TRBV12-3 or TRBV12-4 and TRBJ1-2, with D possibly being TRBD1 (6 bases). The CDR3 has 15 residues. V was clipped by 10 bases and J by 6 bases, with 24 bases between them. The CDR3 DNA is TGTGCCACACATACCGCCCGCAGGGGTTTGGATGGCTACACCTTC. Translation gives CATHTARRGLDGYTF.

This clonotype turned up a few times. Being off target in a library aimed at alpha chains, this beta chain has a size of little meaning. The gene calls are TRBV20-1 and TRBJ2-3; 8 nucleotides align to TRBD1. The J segment lost 5 bases and the V segment lost 1 base, leaving 2 bases of the junction unmatched. This CDR3 contains 13 residues. Germline lookup yields CDR1 DFQATT and CDR2 SNEGSKA (reference sequence). The DNA for the CDR3 is TGCAGTGCTAGAGCCAGGGGGCAAGATACGCAGTATTTT. As protein: CSARARGQDTQYF.

Worth noting for this clonotype: As an off-target read in a library built for alpha chains, this beta chain has a frequency of little significance. The chain carries TRBV6-4 and TRBJ2-7; possibly TRBD1 for D (7 bases). V dropped 8 bases and J dropped 3 bases, with 20 bases sitting between them. CDR1 is MRHNA and CDR2 is SNTAGT in the germline V gene. The CDR3 covers 15 residues. CDR3 coding DNA: TGTGCCAGCCCCAAGAGGGCAGGGGGGAACTACGAGCAGTACTTC. Translating gives CASPKRAGGNYEQYF.

Remarks on this clonotype: This beta chain is an unintended read in a library built for alpha chains; its size means little. The J gene is TRBJ2-6, the V gene TRBV7-9; a possible D gene is TRBD2 (7 bases). Germline CDR1 and CDR2: SEHNR and FQNEAQ (reference sequence). The CDR3 sequence is 14 residues long. V lost 8 bases to trimming and J lost 2 bases, with 10 bases between them. This CDR3 reads CASGEGAGANVLTF. CDR3 in DNA: TGTGCCAGCGGGGAGGGGGCTGGGGCCAACGTCCTGACTTTC.

This clonotype was detected once. Found in a library prepared for alpha chains, this beta chain is an off-target read, and its abundance has little meaning. The V call is TRBV11-2, the J call TRBJ2-5; D unclear. The CDR3 is made up of 13 amino acids. Per the germline V gene, CDR1 is SGHAT and CDR2 is FQNNGV. Trimming pared 3 bases from V and 5 bases from J, leaving 10 bases between. CDR3 sequence (DNA): TGTGCCAGCAGCTTGGCCGGGTGGGAGACCCAGTACTTC. Translating gives CASSLAGWETQYF. The complete variable domain, with remaining parts taken from reference TRBV11-2 and TRBJ2-5, reads EAGVAQSPRYKIIEKRQSVAFWCNPISGHATLYWYQQILGQGPKLLIQFQNNGVVDDSQLPKDRFSAERLKGVDSTLKIQPAKLEDSAVYLCASSLAGWETQYFGPGTRLLVL.

Of note for this clonotype: Being off target in a library aimed at alpha chains, this beta chain has a size of little meaning. The genes are TRBV6-5 and TRBJ2-1; possible D gene TRBD2, 6 bases. The V gene lost 2 bases and the J gene lost 0 bases, with 11 bases spanning the gap. The CDR3 runs to 16 residues. CDR1 MNHEY and CDR2 SVGAGI come from the germline V gene. DNA of the CDR3: TGTGCCAGCAGTTACGCGGGGATGAGCTCCTACAATGAGCAGTTCTTC. This translates into CASSYAGMSSYNEQFF.

With regard to this clonotype: This beta chain is off target for a library built for alpha chains, so its abundance means little. The chain is built from TRBV12-3 or TRBV12-4 and TRBJ1-5; 7 bases line up with TRBD1. The CDR3 runs to 15 residues. V trimming: 3 bases; J trimming: 2 bases; junction bases outside the gene matches: 4. The CDR3 region is CASSFWTGGNQPQHF. CDR3 sequence (DNA): TGTGCCAGCAGTTTTTGGACAGGCGGCAATCAGCCCCAGCATTTT.

Points on this clonotype: The library was prepared for alpha chains; this beta chain is a stray read, so its frequency means little. The CDR3 DNA follows: TGTGCCAGCAGCCATGAGGGAGGGAGATCGAACACTGAAGCTTTCTTT. Its protein product is CASSHEGGRSNTEAFF. The genes are TRBV7-6 and TRBJ1-1; D unclear. Germline CDR1 and CDR2: SGHVS and FNYEAQ. The CDR3 has 16 residues. V lost 5 bases, J lost 1 base, and 17 bases lay in between. The full variable domain, rest sourced from reference TRBV7-6 and TRBJ1-1, is GAGVSQSPRYKVTKRGQDVALRCDPISGHVSLYWYRQALGQGPEFLTYFNYEAQQDKSGLPNDRFSAERPEGSISTLTIQRTEQRDSAMYRCASSHEGGRSNTEAFFGQGTRLTVV.

A note on this clonotype: A library made for alpha chains picked up this beta chain off target, so its size means little. The V gene is TRBV20-1, the J gene TRBJ1-1, with D hard to call. V lost 7 bases and J 0 bases, leaving 6 bases between the germline ends. Germline CDR1 reads DFQATT; CDR2 reads SNEGSKA (reference sequence). CDR3 length equals 11 residues. CDR3 sequence reads: CSVELNTEAFF. The CDR3 nucleotides are TGCAGTGTGGAGCTGAACACTGAAGCTTTCTTT.

As to this clonotype: This beta chain slipped into a library made for alpha chains as a stray read, so its size is not meaningful. The chain employs TRBV5-1 and TRBJ2-2, with unresolved D. Germline-derived CDR1 and CDR2 are SGHRS and YFSETQ. V was trimmed by 1 base and J by 3 bases, leaving 7 bases between them. The CDR3 covers 14 residues. The CDR3 sequence is CASSLNRDTGELFF. The CDR3 DNA reads TGCGCCAGCAGCTTGAATCGGGACACCGGGGAGCTGTTTTTT.

The count of this clonotype is one. With the library built for alpha chains, this beta chain is off target and its frequency is not meaningful. This chain uses TRBV7-6 with TRBJ2-2; D might be TRBD2 (6 bases). The CDR3 loop spans 15 amino acids. Germline V CDR1 and CDR2: SGHVS, FNYEAQ. With 6 bases removed from V and 4 bases from J, the gap between germline ends came to 15 bases. For the CDR3, the DNA is TGTGCCAGCAGACCGACTAGTCAGACCACCGGGGAGCTGTTTTTT. Its protein is CASRPTSQTTGELFF.

On this clonotype itself: Because this beta chain is a stray read in a library intended to capture alpha chains, its abundance should not be given much weight. The chain has TRBV7-9 and TRBJ1-3, with no clear D. CDR1 and CDR2 (germline): SEHNR, FQNEAQ (reference sequence). The CDR3 totals 12 residues. Trimming cost V 3 bases and J 6 bases, with 6 bases left between them. DNA for the CDR3: TGTGCCAGCAGCTTTGGGGAAAACACCATATATTTT. Translated: CASSFGENTIYF.

Concerning this clonotype itself: The CDR3 ends on some other residue instead of the conserved phenylalanine or tryptophan, so this is likely a read error. The library was prepared for alpha chains; this beta chain is a stray read, so its frequency means little. The chain carries TRBV5-5 and TRBJ2-2; D is perhaps TRBD2 (5 bases). Germline lookup yields CDR1 SGHKS and CDR2 YYEKEE (reference sequence). The CDR3 length is 17 residues. The V and J ends lost 3 bases and 0 bases respectively, with 15 bases between them. CDR3 nucleotide sequence: TGTGCCAGCAGCTCGCGGCTAGCCGTCGCGAACACCGGGGAGCTGTTTCTT. Protein: CASSSRLAVANTGELFL.

Notes on this clonotype: Being off target in a library aimed at alpha chains, this beta chain has a size of little meaning. The rearrangement uses TRBV18 and TRBJ2-3; TRBD1 might be the D (5 bases). Trimming took off 2 bases at V and 2 bases at J, with 17 bases between the two ends. CDR1 and CDR2 from the germline V gene are KGHSH and LQKENI. The CDR3 totals 17 residues. DNA for the CDR3: TGTGCCAGCTCACCAACTACTACAGGAGAGAACACAGATACGCAGTATTTT. Its translation: CASSPTTTGENTDTQYF. The full variable domain, with the rest looked up from reference TRBV18 and TRBJ2-3, is NAGVMQNPRHLVRRRGQEARLRCSPMKGHSHVYWYRQLPEEGLKFMVYLQKENIIDESGMPKERFSAEFPKEGPSILRIQQVVRGDSAAYFCASSPTTTGENTDTQYFGPGTRLTVL.

Details on this clonotype: A library made for alpha chains picked up this beta chain off target, so its size means little. The chain couples TRBV2 to TRBJ2-7; no clear D. Germline CDR1 and CDR2: SNHLY and FYNNEI. Trimming removed 2 bases at V and 4 bases at J, with 6 bases between. The CDR3 extends over 12 amino acids. CDR3 in DNA: TGTGCCAGCAGTGAACTGAGTTACGAGCAGTACTTC. Translated: CASSELSYEQYF.

This clonotype came up once. Being off target in a library aimed at alpha chains, this beta chain has a size of little meaning. V and J are TRBV5-5 and TRBJ1-3; D remains unclear. Germline values: CDR1 SGHKS, CDR2 YYEKEE (reference sequence). Trimming cost V 5 bases and J 4 bases, with 13 bases left between them. This CDR3 has 14 amino acids. The CDR3 is CASSKYGAGNTIYF. CDR3 DNA sequence: TGTGCCAGCAGTAAGTACGGAGCCGGAAACACCATATATTTT.

This clonotype was counted once. The library was prepared for alpha chains; this beta chain is a stray read, so its frequency means little. The gene calls are TRBV18 and TRBJ2-1; D is unresolved. The ends were cut back, 1 base at V and 0 bases at J, with 7 bases in the middle. The CDR3 has 15 residues. Germline V gives CDR1 KGHSH, CDR2 LQKENI. The CDR3 loop reads CASSPQGSSYNEQFF. The DNA of the CDR3 is TGTGCCAGCTCACCACAAGGTAGCTCCTACAATGAGCAGTTCTTC.

In the case of this clonotype: In a library made to pick up alpha chains, this beta chain is a stray read with a size that means little. V gene TRBV12-3 or TRBV12-4 combines with J gene TRBJ1-2; tentatively, D is TRBD1 (5 bases). The CDR3 runs 13 residues. Trimming removed 7 bases from V and 7 bases from J, with 16 bases in between. The CDR3 DNA sequence: TGTGCCAGCAACAAGGGGCCCTTGAGTGGCTACACCTTC. This translates into CASNKGPLSGYTF.

Regarding this clonotype: This beta chain lies outside the target of a library built for alpha chains; its clone size means little. The CDR3 coding sequence is TGTGCCAGCAGACAGGGGGGTAACTATGGCTACACCTTC. It is translated as CASRQGGNYGYTF. The rearrangement uses TRBV6-1 and TRBJ1-2; TRBD1 aligns across 8 bases. Losses at the gene ends were 6 bases for V and 1 base for J; bases not matched to a gene: 1. In germline, CDR1 is MNHNS, CDR2 SASEGT. This CDR3 region has 13 residues.

In the case of this clonotype: Since it is a stray read in a library aimed at alpha chains, this beta chain has a size that is not meaningful. V usage is TRBV20-1 and J usage is TRBJ2-3; TRBD2 matches 11 bases. The germline gives CDR1 DFQATT, CDR2 SNEGSKA (reference sequence). The CDR3 is 16 residues long. V shed 5 bases, J shed 4 bases, and the junction held 11 bases outside the gene matches. The CDR3 bases are TGCAGTGCTCTACTAGCGGGAGTTTCAACCGCAGATACGCAGTATTTT. Translation: CSALLAGVSTADTQYF.

A word on this clonotype: Because the library targeted alpha chains, this beta chain is an off-target read whose size means little. V is TRBV20-1 and J is TRBJ2-1; D is perhaps TRBD1 (5 bases). The germline V gene encodes CDR1 DFQATT and CDR2 SNEGSKA (reference sequence). Deletions cut 4 bases from V and 0 bases from J, with 19 bases between. The CDR3 covers 17 residues. The CDR3 nucleotides are TGCAGTGCTAATCTCCTCGGAACAGGATCCTCCTACAATGAGCAGTTCTTC. Its translation is CSANLLGTGSSYNEQFF.